The 22 T cell receptor beta chains listed next were all sequenced from one sample in a study of control samples from healthy donors and cancer patients. Here immunoSEQ multiplex PCR was the method, and the copy in TCRdb shows in-frame clones only, minus some. Of some 140,000 clones in the sample, 80% to 90% were seen once. Sequencing was performed on blood. The receptors here all came from a woman in her 30s in good health.

CDR3 protein: CASSLALRAQGERVYEQYF. CDR3 nucleotides: TGTGCCAGCAGCTTAGCGTTGCGAGCACAGGGAGAAAGAGTTTACGAGCAGTACTTC. The genes are TRBV7-9 and TRBJ2-7, with D possibly TRBD1 on 6 matching bases. Trimming took 0 bases from V and 4 from J, leaving 25 bases between them. Germline assignment: CDR1 SEHNR and CDR2 FQNEAQ (reference sequence). CDR3 length equals 19 residues.

Points on this clone: Within the sample, other DNA sequences also encode this same CDR3. The chain uses TRBV4-2 and TRBJ2-5, with D possibly called TRBD1 or TRBD2 (5 bases each). V lost 1 base and J lost 5, with 11 bases in between. The CDR3 length is 14 residues. The germline gives CDR1 LGHNA, CDR2 YNFKEQ. CDR3 in amino acids: CASSQGGSGETQYF. The CDR3 DNA sequence: TGTGCCAGCAGCCAAGGAGGGTCAGGGGAGACCCAGTACTTC.

This clone has more than one count but fewer than ten. This sequence joins TRBV10-3 and TRBJ2-1, with D unclear. This CDR3 region has 16 residues. The V gene lost 2 bases and the J gene lost 6 bases, with 17 bases spanning the gap. Germline V gene sequence: CDR1 ENHRY, CDR2 SYGVKD. CDR3 loop: CAISENLDFTGNEQFF. The CDR3 nucleotides read TGTGCCATCAGTGAGAATTTGGATTTCACGGGCAATGAGCAGTTCTTC.

The rearrangement joins TRBV6-5 to TRBJ1-1; D not certain. Trimming cost V 0 bases and J 4 bases, with 9 bases left between them. Germline CDR1 is MNHEY and CDR2 is SVGAGI. This CDR3 has 14 amino acids. CDR3 coding DNA: TGTGCCAGCAGTTACTCGATAGGGAGCACTGAAGCTTTCTTT. The encoded protein is CASSYSIGSTEAFF.

The V call is TRBV9, the J call TRBJ2-7; the match to TRBD1 covers 7 bases. This CDR3 spans 14 amino acids. Germline V gives CDR1 SGDLS, CDR2 YYNGEE. V was pared by 4 bases and J by 5 bases, with 9 bases of the junction left unmatched. CDR3 bases: TGTGCCAGCAGCCCCCCCCAGGGACAGCACGAGCAGTACTTC. This gives the protein CASSPPQGQHEQYF.

This sequence joins TRBV5-1 and TRBJ1-2; 12 bases are a match to TRBD1. The V and J ends lost 0 bases and 8 bases, in that order; junction bases with no gene match: 2. The CDR3 length is 14 residues. CDR1 and CDR2 (germline): SGHRS, YFSETQ. CDR3 residues: CASSLGDRGRGYTF. DNA of the CDR3: TGCGCCAGCAGCTTGGGGGACAGGGGGCGAGGCTACACCTTC.

V and J are TRBV20-1 and TRBJ1-1; D is unresolved. CDR3 length: 11 residues. The V end lost 0 bases, the J end lost 11 bases, and 10 bases lay between the germline ends. Germline V gene sequence: CDR1 DFQATT, CDR2 SNEGSKA (reference sequence). In nucleotides, the CDR3 is TGCAGTGCTAGAGATGAAGGGTCGGCTTTCTTT. Amino acid sequence: CSARDEGSAFF.

The chain uses TRBV18 and TRBJ1-5; tentative D call: TRBD1 (6 bases). This CDR3 is built from 16 residues. CDR1 and CDR2 from the germline V gene are KGHSH and LQKENI. Trimming stripped 1 base from V and 2 bases from J, with 12 bases between. The CDR3 coding sequence is TGTGCCAGCTCACCACAGGGGGGCAAGGGCAATCAGCCCCAGCATTTT. Translating it yields CASSPQGGKGNQPQHF. Supplemented by reference TRBV18 and TRBJ1-5, the full variable domain reads NAGVMQNPRHLVRRRGQEARLRCSPMKGHSHVYWYRQLPEEGLKFMVYLQKENIIDESGMPKERFSAEFPKEGPSILRIQQVVRGDSAAYFCASSPQGGKGNQPQHFGDGTRLSIL.

The rearrangement joins TRBV9 to TRBJ1-4; D is unresolved. Looked up from germline, CDR1 is SGDLS and CDR2 is YYNGEE. The CDR3 covers 15 residues. Trimming cost V 0 bases and J 3 bases, with 9 bases left between them. The CDR3 DNA sequence: TGTGCCAGCAGCGTAGGGGCCGTCTCTAATGAAAAACTGTTTTTT. Residues: CASSVGAVSNEKLFF.

The chain has TRBV7-8 and TRBJ2-2; 7 bases agree with TRBD1. Germline V gene data show CDR1 as SGHVS and CDR2 as FQNEAQ. The CDR3 has 16 amino acids. Trimming took 4 bases from V and 0 from J; bases not matched to a gene: 5. The CDR3, as DNA: TGTGCCAGCAGCTACAGGACAGGCTCGAACACCGGGGAGCTGTTTTTT. Its translation is CASSYRTGSNTGELFF.

This chain joins TRBV3-1 (or the pseudogene TRBV3-2) and TRBJ2-5; D remains unclear. The CDR3 sequence is 15 residues long. The germline gives CDR1 LGHDT, CDR2 YNNKEL (reference sequence). V was cut by 0 bases and J by 4 bases, with 12 bases left in between. CDR3 in DNA: TGTGCCAGCAGCCAAGAAAGGGCCGGGCGAGAGACCCAGTACTTC. Amino acid sequence: CASSQERAGRETQYF.

The chain couples TRBV30 to TRBJ2-2; D unclear. Trimming shortened V by 5 bases and J by 2 bases, and 12 bases separated the two germline ends. The CDR3 has 14 amino acids. The germline gives CDR1 GTSNPN, CDR2 SVGIG (reference sequence). CDR3 loop: CAWGSTLNTGELFF. The CDR3 DNA reads TGTGCCTGGGGGTCGACCCTAAACACCGGGGAGCTGTTTTTT.

The chain recombines TRBV5-1 with TRBJ1-1, with D possibly TRBD1 on 5 matching bases. The CDR3 loop spans 13 amino acids. Germline V gene data show CDR1 as SGHRS and CDR2 as YFSETQ. V was trimmed by 5 bases and J by 3 bases, leaving 11 bases between them. CDR3 nucleotides: TGCGCCAGCAGTTATTTAGGGGACACTGAAGCTTTCTTT. Encoded protein: CASSYLGDTEAFF.

This chain links TRBV5-1 with TRBJ2-7, with 15 bases fitting TRBD2. CDR3 length: 15 residues. The J segment lost 7 bases and the V segment lost 4 bases, leaving 6 bases of the junction unmatched. The germline V gene encodes CDR1 SGHRS and CDR2 YFSETQ. This CDR3 is CASSPGLAGGLEQYF. CDR3 in DNA: TGCGCCAGCAGCCCGGGACTAGCGGGAGGTTTGGAGCAGTACTTC.

CDR3 nucleotides: TGTGCCTGGAAGTCTCTGAACTCTGGAAACACCATATATTTT. Its protein is CAWKSLNSGNTIYF. The V and J genes are TRBV30 and TRBJ1-3; D is uncertain. The CDR3 spans 14 residues. The V and J ends lost 4 bases and 0 bases respectively, with 10 bases between them. Germline CDR1 is GTSNPN and CDR2 is SVGIG (reference sequence).

J is TRBJ2-5 and V is TRBV30; 7 bases match TRBD2. J lost 5 bases, V lost 3 bases, and 9 bases had no gene match. This CDR3 comprises 14 residues. Germline CDR1 and CDR2: GTSNPN and SVGIG (reference sequence). This chain's CDR3 is CAWSGGGVQETQYF. The CDR3 nucleotides read TGTGCCTGGAGCGGGGGAGGGGTTCAGGAGACCCAGTACTTC.

The sample holds one count of this clone. The gene calls are TRBV5-8 and TRBJ1-5, with 10 bases identical to TRBD1. The germline gives CDR1 SGHTS, CDR2 YDEGEE. Trimming at V came to 0 bases and at J to 7 bases, leaving 7 bases not matched to a gene. The CDR3 extends over 16 amino acids. CDR3 nucleotides: TGTGCCAGCAGCTTGGAATGGGGGACAGGGGTGCAGCCCCAGCATTTT. It encodes CASSLEWGTGVQPQHF.

The chain couples TRBV28 to TRBJ1-1; D not certain. Germline assignment: CDR1 MDHEN and CDR2 SYDVKM. The CDR3 has 13 residues. V was cut by 10 bases and J by 1 base, with 13 bases left in between. Here the CDR3 DNA reads TGTGCCATCTTCGGCTCAGGGAACACTGAAGCTTTCTTT. Translation gives CAIFGSGNTEAFF.

In nucleotides, the CDR3 is TGCAGCGTTGATGAGGGGGTCTTCCCCTACGAGCAGTACTTC. Translated: CSVDEGVFPYEQYF. The chain combines TRBV29-1 with TRBJ2-7, with D tentatively TRBD1 (6 bases). Trimming removed 3 bases from V and 2 bases from J, with 14 bases in between. Germline V gene data show CDR1 as SQVTM and CDR2 as ANQGSEA. CDR3 length: 14 residues.

This clone was counted only a few times. This chain uses TRBV19 with TRBJ2-5, with D perhaps TRBD2 (5 bases). Germline CDR1 is LNHDA and CDR2 is SQIVND (reference sequence). V was clipped by 5 bases and J by 6 bases, with 22 bases between them. This CDR3 has 16 amino acids. CDR3 amino acids: CASSHQPGKWVKTQYF. DNA for the CDR3: TGTGCCAGTAGTCATCAGCCCGGGAAGTGGGTGAAGACCCAGTACTTC.

This clone showed up just a few times. One end of the junction fails to match germline, which may point to a read error. This sequence joins TRBV6-1 and TRBJ2-7, with TRBD1 matching over 8 bases. This CDR3 comprises 14 residues. From germline, CDR1 is MNHNS and CDR2 SASEGT. The CDR3 region is CASSKATGGREQYF. The CDR3 coding sequence is TGTGCCAGCAGTAAAGCCACAGGGGGAAGGGAGCAGTACTTC.

This clone was seen just once. V usage is TRBV5-1 and J usage is TRBJ1-2, with 12 nucleotides matching TRBD1. Germline V gene lookup returns CDR1 SGHRS and CDR2 YFSETQ. The CDR3 is 15 amino acids. V gave up 4 bases and J gave up 7 bases; unmatched junction bases: 8. CDR3 region: CASSPLGQGASGYTF. The CDR3 nucleotides are TGCGCCAGCAGCCCTCTGGGACAGGGGGCATCTGGCTACACCTTC.